The clone carrying this T cell receptor (beta chain) has a handful of counts. Its specificity is unknown. This sample was taken from a study of metastatic and nonmetastatic thyroid tumors. Study summary: Comparative analysis of repertoires was undertaken across blood and tumor or nodule tissue obtained from malignant and benign thyroid patients.

Patients underwent thyroid surgery, and none had received any treatment before it. MiXCR re-clonotyped the PCR reads for TCRdb. This table holds 15,000 to 20,000 clones, approximately 22% found once. General study findings and limits: As reported, TCR beta diversity in blood and tumor was significantly higher in malignant thyroid tumors than in benign nodules.

There are 17 residues in the CDR3. The V gene's germline CDR1 is PRHDT and CDR2 FYEKMQ (reference sequence). J was trimmed by 0 bases and V by 5 bases; bases with no gene match: 6. This chain uses TRBV13 with TRBJ2-1, with 11 bases fitting TRBD2. This clonotype originated in a female donor with papillary thyroid cancer or a benign thyroid nodule (not recorded which). Some clones in this sample may be carry-over from other donors' samples. Source material: adjacent normal tissue. Written as DNA, the CDR3 is TGTGCCAGCAGCCGGGGACTAGCGGTCTACTCCTACAATGAGCAGTTCTTC. Translating it yields CASSRGLAVYSYNEQFF.